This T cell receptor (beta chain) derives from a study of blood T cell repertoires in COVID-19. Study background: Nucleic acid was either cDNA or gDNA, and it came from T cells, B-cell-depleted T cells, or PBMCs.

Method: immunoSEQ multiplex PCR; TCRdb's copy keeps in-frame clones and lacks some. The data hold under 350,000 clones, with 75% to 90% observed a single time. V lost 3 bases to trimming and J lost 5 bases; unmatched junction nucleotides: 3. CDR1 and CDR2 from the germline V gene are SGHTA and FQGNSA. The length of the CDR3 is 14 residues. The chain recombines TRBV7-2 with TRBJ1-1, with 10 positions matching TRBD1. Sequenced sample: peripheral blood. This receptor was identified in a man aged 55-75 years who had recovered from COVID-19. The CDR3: CASSFRQGATEAFF. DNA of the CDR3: TGTGCCAGCAGCTTTCGACAGGGGGCGACTGAAGCTTTCTTT.